Listed here are 13 T cell receptor beta chains from one sample, sequenced in a study of radiation and T cells in renal cell carcinoma. Repertoires were generated with immunoSEQ multiplex PCR, while TCRdb's copy carries only in-frame clones and drops some. The sample lists 13,000 or so clones, about 56% seen once, with 10% to 15% in the top ten. Treatment meaning: treatment-naive control, cytoreductive nephrectomy. The sample consisted of tumor tissue, taken from a patient whose treatment was nephrectomy without radiotherapy. The receptors shown here come from a man aged 45-65 years with renal cell carcinoma.

The rearrangement links TRBV5-1 to TRBJ2-7; 8 nucleotides align to TRBD1. The CDR3 runs to 14 residues. The germline CDR1 and CDR2 sequences are SGHRS and YFSETQ. J was trimmed by 2 bases and V by 4 bases; bases with no gene match: 5. CDR3 nucleotide sequence: TGCGCCAGCAGCATGACAGGGGTCGCCTACGAGCAGTACTTC. Protein sequence: CASSMTGVAYEQYF.

This clone showed up just a few times. The chain links TRBV19 to TRBJ2-1; the D is unclear. Trimming removed 6 bases from V and 5 bases from J, with 11 bases in between. CDR3 length: 13 amino acids. Germline lookup yields CDR1 LNHDA and CDR2 SQIVND (reference sequence). The CDR3 spells CASRELANNEQFF. CDR3 nucleotides: TGTGCCAGTAGGGAGTTAGCTAACAATGAGCAGTTCTTC.

This chain connects TRBV5-1 to TRBJ2-7; possibly TRBD1 for D (6 bases). Per germline, CDR1 SGHRS and CDR2 YFSETQ. Trimming stripped 3 bases from V and 3 bases from J, with 16 bases between. CDR3 size: 15 residues. The CDR3 sequence: CASSSPVGQHYEQYF. The CDR3 DNA reads as TGCGCCAGCAGCTCTCCCGTAGGACAGCACTACGAGCAGTACTTC.

This clone came up a few times. The gene calls are TRBV27 and TRBJ1-2; 9 bases map to TRBD1. This CDR3 is 15 amino acids long. V gave up 0 bases and J gave up 8 bases; unmatched junction bases: 7. CDR1 and CDR2 (germline): MNHEY, SMNVEV (reference sequence). CDR3 in amino acids: CASSLSGDRERGYTF. The CDR3 DNA sequence: TGTGCCAGCAGTTTATCGGGGGACAGGGAGAGAGGCTACACCTTC.

This clone is classed as medium-sized. The chain couples TRBV9 to TRBJ1-1; D remains ambiguous. Trimming removed 3 bases from V and 7 bases from J, with 13 bases in between. CDR1 and CDR2 (germline): SGDLS, YYNGEE. The CDR3 spans 13 residues. The CDR3 bases are TGTGCCAGCAGCGGAATACATCCCTATGAAGCTTTCTTT. Translating it yields CASSGIHPYEAFF.

The table lists this clone with a few counts. The V gene is TRBV7-9, the J gene TRBJ1-6; D may be TRBD1 (5 bases). CDR1 is SEHNR, CDR2 FQNEAQ, per germline (reference sequence). V was shortened by 3 bases and J by 9 bases, with 12 bases between the two germline ends. This CDR3 has 14 amino acids. CDR3 DNA: TGTGCCAGCAGCTTCGACAGACAAGGTTCACCCCTCCACTTT. This gives the protein CASSFDRQGSPLHF.

A few counts support this clone. The sample holds other DNA sequences that translate to the same CDR3. V usage is TRBV9 and J usage is TRBJ1-4; 8 bases are a match to TRBD1. V was pared by 4 bases and J by 8 bases, with 7 bases of the junction left unmatched. The CDR3 consists of 14 residues. In germline, CDR1 is SGDLS, CDR2 YYNGEE. CDR3 nucleotides: TGTGCCAGCAGCTCCGGGACAGGCTCGGAAAAACTGTTTTTT. It encodes CASSSGTGSEKLFF.

The genes are TRBV10-2 and TRBJ1-5; D unresolved. Germline lookup yields CDR1 WSHSY and CDR2 SAAADI. Trimming took 7 bases from V and 6 from J, leaving 13 bases between them. The CDR3 extends over 13 amino acids. This chain's CDR3 is CASMENSGQPQHF. CDR3 nucleotides: TGCGCCAGCATGGAAAACTCGGGTCAGCCCCAGCATTTT.

The chain employs TRBV10-1 and TRBJ2-7, with D possibly matching TRBD2 (5 bases). V lost 6 bases and J lost 3, with 21 bases in between. This CDR3 has 16 amino acids. Germline V gene sequence: CDR1 WNHNN, CDR2 SYGVQD (reference sequence). CDR3 nucleotide sequence: TGCGCCAGCAGAGCCGACCCCGAGGAGGTAGACTACGAGCAGTACTTC. Translated, it gives CASRADPEEVDYEQYF.

The rearrangement uses TRBV30 and TRBJ1-2; D is unclear. The CDR3 totals 11 residues. With 4 bases removed from V and 5 bases from J, the gap between germline ends came to 8 bases. The germline CDR1 and CDR2 sequences are GTSNPN and SVGIG (reference sequence). In nucleotides, the CDR3 is TGTGCCTGGAAGGAGGAATATGGCTACACCTTC. Translation gives CAWKEEYGYTF.

This chain links TRBV18 with TRBJ1-5, with 7 bases identical to TRBD1. V was pared by 5 bases and J by 5 bases, with 3 bases of the junction left unmatched. Germline V gene lookup returns CDR1 KGHSH and CDR2 LQKENI. The CDR3 extends over 13 amino acids. CDR3 sequence reads: CASSRDRHQPQHF. The CDR3 region has the DNA TGTGCCAGCTCAAGGGACAGACATCAGCCCCAGCATTTT.

This rearrangement joins TRBV5-1 to TRBJ1-6; the D gene is possibly TRBD1 (6 bases). CDR1 is SGHRS, CDR2 YFSETQ, per germline. Deletions cut 1 base from V and 7 bases from J, with 12 bases between. The CDR3 is made up of 15 amino acids. CDR3 nucleotides: TGCGCCAGCAGCTTGAAGGGGGTGCGGAATTCACCCCTCCACTTT. Protein product: CASSLKGVRNSPLHF. The whole variable domain, filled in from reference TRBV5-1 and TRBJ1-6, reads KAGVTQTPRYLIKTRGQQVTLSCSPISGHRSVSWYQQTPGQGLQFLFEYFSETQRNKGNFPGRFSGRQFSNSRSEMNVSTLELGDSALYLCASSLKGVRNSPLHFGNGTRLTVT.

This clone has only a few counts. This rearrangement joins TRBV18 to TRBJ2-3; D unresolved. The CDR3 extends over 12 amino acids. The V gene lost 6 bases and the J gene lost 5 bases, with 9 bases spanning the gap. Germline V gene sequence: CDR1 KGHSH, CDR2 LQKENI. This CDR3 reads CASSLLGDTQYF. In DNA form, the CDR3 reads TGTGCCAGCTCCCTTCTGGGAGATACGCAGTATTTT.